This paragraph reports one T cell receptor beta chain. Its cognate antigen has yet to be identified. Base-call qualities are not available, and no considerably larger clone is one nucleotide away. According to the study, the label for this sample's time point signals: baseline before first vaccination. Vaccinee samples were obtained from the UK trials COV001 and COV002, which included a single-blind randomized controlled phase 2/3 trial of AZD1222 (ChAdOx1 nCoV-19) in healthy adults. Trial participant PBMC samples were collected at day 0 and day 28 after the second dose for TCRbeta chain sequencing. From cysteine to phenylalanine, the CDR3 is 12 amino acids long. Only the CDR3 portion is preserved as DNA: 36 bases, with reading frame beginning at the first base. The germline V gene encodes CDR1 SGHRS and CDR2 YFSETQ. V is pared back by 5 bases and J by 6 bases, with 10 bases lying between the germline termini.

This entry belongs to a study of T cell responses to AZD1222 COVID-19 vaccine (dated by TCRdb to about 2021). About the study as a whole: AZD1222 recipients whose second dose came at about 4 weeks and those whose second dose came at about 12 weeks were combined into one group, since spike-specific TCR depth and breadth did not differ between the two schedules. Trial participants were enrolled by age into 18-55, 56-69 and 70-plus year subgroups, with approximately 150, 28 and 58 TCR-sequenced participants respectively. A total of just over 230 trial participants underwent TCR sequencing, of whom 207 had received two doses of AZD1222 and some 26 had received two doses of the MenACWY control vaccine. On the study overall, not on this receptor specifically: After two AZD1222 doses, spike-specific TCR breadth and depth were significantly higher than at day 0 and than in MenACWY recipients. In the small 56-69-year group, the increase in depth fell short of significance, most likely because of low power. No day 14 peak-response samples were available, so repertoires were characterized only after the peak T cell response. Conclusions about previously exposed vaccinees are limited because only a handful of AZD1222 recipients were SARS-CoV-2 seropositive at baseline. The whole spike protein was spanned by vaccine-associated CD4 TCRs, and dominant responses were seen in regions 160-218 and 743-854. Most participants were white British and females outnumbered males, and the authors suggested that clonal diversity may have been underestimated. Reportedly, almost half of the unique spike-specific TCRs recognized epitopes lying outside the regions that are mutated in the B.1.351 and B.1.1.7 variants.

The CDR3 regions of human TCRbeta chains were analyzed by immunosequencing. In the paper's pipeline: TCRs in the repertoires were matched against a reference library of SARS-CoV-2-specific TCRs that had been generated with the MIRA antigen-specificity platform. Breadth meant the fraction of unique TCRs that were SARS-CoV-2-associated, whereas depth meant the fraction of total T cells that were SARS-CoV-2-associated. Each spike-specific TCR was assigned to its reactive spike region and to a CD4 or CD8 class using the MIRA data. Log10-transformed breadth and depth values were compared by one-way ANOVA with Sidak's multiple comparisons tests. TCRdb holds this immuneACCESS table with in-frame rearrangements only. Some clones are missing; in checked studies, unresolved V genes explain under half, and the rest has no known cause. V, J and clone size are those of that table, while D and trimming were read from the DNA. A total of some 110,000 clones appear in this sample, about 80% of them only once. Jointly, the top ten make up around a tenth of the sample.

The sample here was peripheral blood, taken on day 0 of AZD1222 vaccination. The chain employs TRBV5-1 and TRBJ2-3, with the D gene call left open. The sequence came from an adult in good health. The CDR3 is CASRLARDTQYF. DNA sequence: TGCGCCAGCAGGTTAGCCAGGGATACGCAGTATTTT. The full variable domain, with segments outside the CDR3 supplied by the reference TRBV5-1 and TRBJ2-3 proteins, appears as KAGVTQTPRYLIKTRGQQVTLSCSPISGHRSVSWYQQTPGQGLQFLFEYFSETQRNKGNFPGRFSGRQFSNSRSEMNVSTLELGDSALYLCASRLARDTQYFGPGTRLTVL.